This T cell receptor (beta chain) derives from a study of graft-versus-host responses after intestinal transplantation. Study-level results: GvH clones surfaced in recipient marrow, some emerging earlier in ileum or blood. Across patients carrying graft-donor T cell macrochimerism, allografts held high graft-versus-host to host-versus-graft clonal ratios. Peak circulating GvH clone levels were associated with early post-transplant HvG declines.

On this clone itself: Its specificity is not known.

V lost 2 bases and J lost 8, with 9 bases in between. The CDR3 is 12 amino acids. CDR1 MDHEN and CDR2 SYDVKM come from the germline V gene. The assay was immunoSEQ multiplex PCR, and TCRdb's table has in-frame clones only and misses some. This table holds about 120,000 clones, 90% found once. The origin of this receptor is a human donor who received an intestinal transplant. The rearrangement uses TRBV28 and TRBJ1-1; weak D call: TRBD1 (5 bases). Material: unstimulated CD4+ T cells sorted from spleen or lymph node cells, obtained before intestinal transplant. Here the CDR3 reads CASSLRGLEAFF. The CDR3 DNA is TGTGCCAGCAGTTTAAGGGGACTCGAAGCTTTCTTT.